The source of this T cell receptor (beta chain) is a study of early T cells in non-severe SARS-CoV-2 infection. Looking at the study overall: The chains were unpaired, and the sequenced material was bulk RNA from unsorted whole blood.

The library protocol tagged individual cDNA molecules with unique molecular identifiers. TCRdb called the 5' RACE reads again in MiXCR, with one record for every CDR3 protein. The data hold roughly 88,000 distinct CDR3 sequences, with 12% to 15% observed a single time. In regard to this clonotype: The target antigen is unknown.

The CDR3 length is 11 residues. The V end lost 9 bases, the J end lost 7 bases, and 13 bases lay between the germline ends. Study outcomes and limitations: The study's VDJdb matching favored anti-spike CD8 responses and missed private and CD4 specificities.

This sequence joins TRBV12-3 or TRBV12-4 and TRBJ2-7; the D gene is possibly TRBD2 (5 bases). The specimen sequenced was whole blood. This receptor was obtained from an adult who was a healthcare worker with PCR-confirmed SARS-CoV-2 infection or an uninfected control (not recorded which). CDR3 amino acids: CASGGPGEQYF. The CDR3 region has the DNA TGTGCCAGTGGCGGTCCGGGGGAGCAGTACTTC.